The following is a TCR beta chain sequence with its context. This clone was observed at least ten times. Its antigen is unknown. No clone much larger than this one lies a single base away; base qualities are absent. CDR1 and CDR2, per the germline V gene, are SGDLS and YYNGEE. Trimming at the junction amounts to 1 base on V and 4 bases on J, and the germline ends lie 11 bases apart. The CDR3 goes from the cysteine to the phenylalanine over 14 residues. The kept DNA is CDR3 alone, 42 bases in frame from the first base. Using the deep immunoSEQ assay, TCR CDR3 regions were amplified from genomic DNA by multiplex PCR. Genomic DNA extracted from each cell subset was distributed evenly over all wells of several immunoSEQ 96-well plates, and each plate served as one replicate. For sorted subsets, each replicate PCR was loaded with 200 ng genomic DNA, equivalent to 32,000 or so T cell genomes. Purified libraries were measured with a Qubit 3.0 fluorometer, size-checked on a Bioanalyzer 2100, and measured again with the KAPA Library Quantification kit. Every immunoSEQ 96-well plate was sequenced on a dedicated single-read 150-cycle Illumina NextSeq 550 flow cell. As for how the authors treated the data: Because the immunoSEQ output included only junctional sequences and no quality scores, the filtering could not be the same as the filtering used for full-length reads. Sequences were annotated with PyIR, a Python wrapper for IgBLAST v1.9, and V/J genes and CDR3 were assigned using IMGT germline references. Reads with weak V/J assignments (E-value above 1e-6), missing CDR3, stop codons, out-of-frame junctions, or ambiguous translated residues were removed. V3J clonotypes were defined as sequences sharing the same inferred V gene, J gene, and CDR3 amino acid sequence. To compute the percentage overlap between repertoires, the number of shared unique clonotypes was divided by the size of the smaller repertoire. Repertoire richness was assessed with RTK rarefaction, the Chao1 estimator, and Recon v2.1 estimates of unobserved clonotypes. Generation probabilities were computed with OLGA for all TCRbeta clonotypes obtained by the gDNA method from several donors. TCRdb holds this immuneACCESS table with in-frame rearrangements only. Some clones are missing; in checked studies, unresolved V genes explain under half, and the rest has no known cause. V, J and clone size are those of that table, while D and trimming were read from the DNA. The table for this sample lists about 110,000 clones; about 71% of them were counted only once. The ten largest clones represent around 25% of the sample.

The sample originates from a study of shared clonotypes between healthy human individuals (dated by TCRdb to about 2020). With respect to the entire study: The cohort comprised two women and a few men aged 18 to 49 years. Between about 0.85 and 8.9 billion PBMCs per donor were obtained by leukapheresis. To estimate repertoire size and how much clonotype sharing occurs between individuals, the study deeply sequenced the blood TCR repertoires of about 5 healthy adults. For each donor, three plates each were used for CD4 naive and CD4 memory, two plates were used for CD8 naive, and one plate was used for CD8 memory. To increase sequencing depth and limit assay-specific biases, TCR repertoire library preparation and sequencing were carried out by different laboratories using diverse techniques. What the study reported, not specific to this receptor: Sharing across a few donors was observed for about 5% of naive CD4, 3% to 3.5% of naive CD8, 2% to 2.5% of memory CD4, and around 0.4% of memory CD8 clonotypes. Pairwise subsampling indicated that sequencing depth was expected to affect the degree of clonotype sharing among donors. Compared with non-shared clonotypes, clonotypes shared by all four sorted-subset donors had higher generation probabilities. The small number of donors limited the genetic and exposure-history diversity represented. Incomplete sequencing was indicated by rarefaction of sorted-subset datasets, despite the large sequencing depth. Sampling was limited to blood, and TCR repertoires in tissue likely differ from TCR repertoires in blood. Larger estimated clonotype richness was generally found for naive subsets than for memory subsets.

Donors were healthy HIV-negative adults with no recently reported acute infections or vaccinations. Every donor was a Caucasian adult residing in Nashville, Tennessee, USA. CD8 memory samples were composed of magnetically selected CD45RO+ cells combined with CCR7-negative CD45RA+ effector memory (TemRA) cells. Blood was obtained by leukapheresis, after which PBMCs were separated by Ficoll-Histopaque density gradient centrifugation and cryopreserved in liquid nitrogen vapor phase. Analytical flow cytometry was used to check the purity and quantity of every magnetically sorted T cell population. Genomic DNA was isolated from every sorted fraction and measured by UV absorbance on a Nanodrop 2000c.

The chain couples TRBV9 to TRBJ1-1; no D segment can be confidently identified. The receptor comes from a woman in her thirties in good health. The sequencing input was memory CD8+ T cells sorted from blood. The meaning of the sample's cell subset or site label: CD45RO+ cells pooled with CCR7-negative TemRA cells. In nucleotide form, the sequence is TGTGCCAGCAGCGTAAGTTGGGGAGCCACTGAAGCTTTCTTT. This gives the protein CASSVSWGATEAFF. With the portions outside the CDR3 filled from the reference TRBV9 and TRBJ1-1 genes, the complete variable region becomes DSGVTQTPKHLITATGQRVTLRCSPRSGDLSVYWYQQSLDQGLQFLIQYYNGEERAKGNILERFSAQQFPDLHSELNLSSLELGDSALYFCASSVSWGATEAFFGQGTRLTVV.